These T cell receptor beta chains were read from a single sample in a study of blood T cell repertoires in COVID-19. Method: immunoSEQ multiplex PCR; TCRdb's copy keeps in-frame clones and lacks some. The table shows about 480,000 clones, with roughly 88% occurring only once. Sequencing was done on a sample of peripheral blood. Receptors originate from a woman in her forties or fifties with COVID-19, enrolled during active disease. Each CDR3 is given with its conserved first and last residue. D genes are given only for firm matches. Rows may omit the clone size; those that give it use once, few, many or a size class.

.	.	TRBV5-1	TRBJ2-7	TGCGCCAGCAGCTTTACAGGGTTAACCTACGAGCAGTACTTC	CASSFTGLTYEQYF
.	.	TRBV11-2	TRBJ1-6	TGTGCCAGCAGCTTTAGTGATTCACCCCTCCACTTT	CASSFSDSPLHF
.	.	TRBV19	TRBJ1-2	TGTGCCAGTAGTATATCGGGGTTTACTACTGGCTACACCTTC	CASSISGFTTGYTF
.	.	TRBV11-2	TRBJ1-3	TGTGCCAGCATGTCCGGCGGCAGCCTCAATGGAAACACCATATATTTT	CASMSGGSLNGNTIYF
.	.	TRBV30	TRBJ1-2	TGTGCCTGGAGTGGGTCAAGCTCAAATGGCTACACCTTC	CAWSGSSSNGYTF
few	.	TRBV5-4	TRBJ2-3	TGTGCCAGCAGCTTGGAGCTTTCTAGCACAGATACGCAGTATTTT	CASSLELSSTDTQYF
.	TRBD1	TRBV6-1	TRBJ1-2	TGTGCCAGCAGTGAAGGCCGGGGGGGACAGATCACTAACTATGGCTACACCTTC	CASSEGRGGQITNYGYTF
.	.	TRBV5-1	TRBJ2-7	TGCGCCAGCAGCTTGGAGTATGGCAGGGGCGAGCAGTACTTC	CASSLEYGRGEQYF
.	TRBD1	TRBV5-6	TRBJ1-2	TGTGCCAGCAGCTCCTCAGGGCAGGGGGCAATCTATGGCTACACCTTC	CASSSSGQGAIYGYTF
.	.	TRBV7-2	TRBJ2-3	TGTGCCAGCAGCTTAGTTCTCCAGGGTCAGGGTGCAGATACGCAGTATTTT	CASSLVLQGQGADTQYF
.	.	TRBV30	TRBJ1-2	TGTGCCTGGACCTACGATTTTGGGGCGAAGGGCTACACCTTC	CAWTYDFGAKGYTF
.	.	TRBV3-1/TRBV3-2	TRBJ2-1	TGTGCCAGCGGAGAGCGGGCTTACAATGAGCAGTTCTTC	CASGERAYNEQFF
.	.	TRBV20-1	TRBJ1-2	TGCAGTGCTAGTCGAGTCGGTGTAGGGGAAGGAGGCTACACCTTC	CSASRVGVGEGGYTF
few	.	TRBV24-1	TRBJ1-5	TGTGCCACCAGTGAACCTGACAGGCCCCAGCATTTT	CATSEPDRPQHF
.	TRBD1	TRBV11-2	TRBJ2-7	TGTGCCAGCAGCCCCTACCCCCGGGACAGGGGGTCCCTCGAGCAGTACTTC	CASSPYPRDRGSLEQYF
.	TRBD1	TRBV5-1	TRBJ2-5	TGCGCCAGCAGCATACAGGGGACCTACCAAGAGACCCAGTACTTC	CASSIQGTYQETQYF
.	.	TRBV7-3	TRBJ2-2	TGTGCCAGCAGCTTATCCAGGGGAAGAACCGGGGAGCTGTTTTTT	CASSLSRGRTGELFF
.	.	TRBV7-3	TRBJ1-2	TGTGCCAGCAGCTTACGGGGTGGAGACTATGGCTACACCTTC	CASSLRGGDYGYTF
.	.	TRBV10-1	TRBJ2-7	TGCGCCAGCAGTGAGGGGGCGGGGAAGCAGTACTTC	CASSEGAGKQYF
once	.	TRBV11-3	TRBJ2-2	TGTGCCAGCAGCTTAGAAGCGGACACCGGGGAGCTGTTTTTT	CASSLEADTGELFF
.	TRBD2	TRBV4-1	TRBJ2-1	TGCGCCAGCAGCCAAGCCAGACTAGCGGGGTTTTTCTCGAGCTCCTACAATGAGCAGTTCTTC	CASSQARLAGFFSSSYNEQFF
.	.	TRBV5-1	TRBJ1-1	TGCGCCAGCAGCTTAGGGGTGGGAACTGAAGCTTTCTTT	CASSLGVGTEAFF
.	.	TRBV6-5	TRBJ2-3	TGTGCCAGCAGGCGGATGGACACAGATACGCAGTATTTT	CASRRMDTDTQYF
.	.	TRBV5-6	TRBJ1-2	TGTGCCAGCAGCTTGGGTCGGGGGATACATGGCTACACCTTC	CASSLGRGIHGYTF
few	.	TRBV7-9	TRBJ1-5	TGTGCCAGCAGCTTATCGGGGGACTGGGCTCAGCCCCAGCATTTT	CASSLSGDWAQPQHF
.	.	TRBV9	TRBJ2-3	TGTGCCAGCAGCTTTGGACGGGGGGCCGGTGGGCTCACAGATACGCAGTATTTT	CASSFGRGAGGLTDTQYF
.	.	TRBV24-1	TRBJ2-2	TGTGCCACCAGTGATTCACCCCCCTCCAGGGGTAACACCGGGGAGCTGTTTTTT	CATSDSPPSRGNTGELFF
.	TRBD1	TRBV28	TRBJ1-2	TGTGCCTCGGGGACAGGGGGAAGTATTAGCTATGGCTACACCTTC	CASGTGGSISYGYTF
.	.	TRBV5-4	TRBJ1-1	TGTGCCAGCAGCTTCCAGTCAAGCACTGAAGCTTTCTTT	CASSFQSSTEAFF
.	.	TRBV5-8	TRBJ1-5	TGTGCCAGCAGCTTGTCACGAGACAGTATAAGCAATCAGCCCCAGCATTTT	CASSLSRDSISNQPQHF
.	TRBD1	TRBV6-1	TRBJ2-7	TGTGCCAGCAGTGAACCCTTTACAGGGGACGAGCAGTACTTC	CASSEPFTGDEQYF
.	.	TRBV5-1	TRBJ2-7	TGCGCCAGCAGCTTGATAGGAAGTAACGCGGACGAGCAGTACTTC	CASSLIGSNADEQYF
.	.	TRBV9	TRBJ2-1	TGTGCCAGCAGCGTAATGGAGGATGAGCAGTTCTTC	CASSVMEDEQFF
.	.	TRBV3-1/TRBV3-2	TRBJ2-1	TGTGCCAGCAGCCAAGATTGGGGCGCCCCAGGTCAGTTCTTC	CASSQDWGAPGQFF
.	.	TRBV5-4	TRBJ2-2	TGTGCCAGCAGCTTGAAGCAAGGGGAGCTGTTTTTT	CASSLKQGELFF
.	.	TRBV9	TRBJ2-5	TGTGCCAGCAGCCCAGCTCTAGGGGCGCCGGAGACCCAGTACTTC	CASSPALGAPETQYF
.	TRBD1	TRBV4-1	TRBJ1-5	TGCGCCAGCAGCCCCACGGACAGGGGGAGCAATCAGCCCCAGCATTTT	CASSPTDRGSNQPQHF
.	TRBD2	TRBV10-2	TRBJ2-2	TGCGCCAGCAGCGGACTAGCGGGGGGCAACACCGGGGAGCTGTTTTTT	CASSGLAGGNTGELFF